This entry lists 30 T cell receptor beta chains sequenced from one sample in a study of beta chain features in type 1 diabetes. Study findings and constraints: Moderate but significant shortening of TCRB CDR3s was recorded in all four CD4+ subsets from Type 1 diabetes patients.

The authors reverse transcribed all of the isolated RNA, so sequencing captured expressed TCRB transcripts. Produced via immunoSEQ multiplex PCR; TCRdb's table is partial and in-frame only. The sample carries fewer than 400,000 clones, approximately 9.7% recorded once. These receptors have no known antigen. The material sequenced was central memory CD4+ T cells from blood. The origin of the receptors is a young man with type 1 diabetes.

V gene TRBV30 combines with J gene TRBJ1-5, with no clear D. The V end was cut by 0 bases, the J end by 7 bases, with 10 bases between. The germline V gene has CDR1 GTSNPN and CDR2 SVGIG (reference sequence). This CDR3 is 13 amino acids long. The CDR3 loop is CAWSVGRVQPQHF. In nucleotides, the CDR3 is TGTGCCTGGAGTGTGGGTAGGGTACAGCCCCAGCATTTT. The full variable domain, rest sourced from reference TRBV30 and TRBJ1-5, is SQTIHQWPATLVQPVGSPLSLECTVEGTSNPNLYWYRQAAGRGLQLLFYSVGIGQISSEVPQNLSASRPQDRQFILSSKKLLLSDSGFYLCAWSVGRVQPQHFGDGTRLSIL.

As to this clone: This may stem from a read error, because a much larger clone lies one nucleotide away. The rearrangement joins TRBV11-3 to TRBJ2-5; D gene ambiguous. The germline V gene encodes CDR1 SGHNT and CDR2 YENEEA. CDR3 length: 11 residues. The ends were cut back, 0 bases at V and 4 bases at J, with 0 bases in the middle. The DNA of the CDR3 is TGTGCCAGCAGCTTAGAAGAGACCCAGTACTTC. It codes for CASSLEETQYF.

This clone has a handful of counts. V is TRBV7-8 and J is TRBJ2-5; 9 bases align to TRBD2. The CDR3 spans 17 residues. The germline CDR1 and CDR2 sequences are SGHVS and FQNEAQ. V was clipped by 7 bases and J by 5 bases; unmatched bases: 17. The CDR3 protein is CASKSYASGDRQETQYF. The CDR3 nucleotides read TGTGCCAGCAAAAGCTACGCTAGCGGGGATCGTCAGGAGACCCAGTACTTC.

This clone was observed a few times. The chain joins TRBV5-1 to TRBJ2-1, with D possibly matching TRBD2 (7 bases). The CDR3 length is 16 residues. CDR1 is SGHRS, CDR2 YFSETQ, per germline. V lost 3 bases, J lost 6 bases, and 19 bases lay in between. In nucleotides, the CDR3 is TGCGCCAGCAGCTCCCGAGAGGGGGGGCCGGGCAATGAGCAGTTCTTC. Protein: CASSSREGGPGNEQFF.

In its sample, this clone was seen a few times. The rearrangement uses TRBV4-3 and TRBJ1-6; D might be TRBD1 (6 bases). The CDR3 runs 16 residues. CDR1 is LGHNA and CDR2 is YSLEER in the germline V gene. V shed 0 bases and J shed 5 bases, with 11 bases lying between them. The CDR3 spells CASSQDQGGNNSPLHF. CDR3 DNA sequence: TGCGCCAGCAGCCAAGATCAAGGGGGAAATAATTCACCCCTCCACTTT.

The gene calls are TRBV9 and TRBJ2-7; D is ambiguous. With 7 bases removed from V and 4 bases from J, the gap between germline ends came to 9 bases. The germline V gene encodes CDR1 SGDLS and CDR2 YYNGEE. This CDR3 has 11 residues. CDR3 sequence: CASGNSYEQYF. The CDR3 coding sequence is TGTGCCAGCGGCAATTCGTACGAGCAGTACTTC.

The V call is TRBV18, the J call TRBJ1-2; 7 nucleotides align to TRBD1. The CDR3 totals 14 residues. Looked up from germline, CDR1 is KGHSH and CDR2 is LQKENI. V gave up 3 bases and J gave up 4 bases; unmatched junction bases: 5. CDR3 protein: CASSPSTGSYGYTF. CDR3 nucleotides: TGTGCCAGCTCACCTTCGACAGGGAGCTATGGCTACACCTTC.

The table lists this clone with a few counts. This chain's CDR3 is CASSLTGIEKLFF. The CDR3, as DNA: TGTGCCAGCAGCCTTACAGGGATTGAAAAACTGTTTTTT. The chain carries TRBV9 and TRBJ1-4, with D maybe TRBD1 (6 bases). Germline V gives CDR1 SGDLS, CDR2 YYNGEE. This CDR3 has 13 amino acids. Trimming removed 4 bases from V and 7 bases from J, with 11 bases in between.

J is TRBJ1-1 and V is TRBV7-9; D is ambiguous. Germline V gene lookup returns CDR1 SEHNR and CDR2 FQNEAQ (reference sequence). This CDR3 spans 14 amino acids. Trimming took off 2 bases at V and 1 base at J, with 8 bases between the two ends. In DNA form, the CDR3 reads TGTGCCAGCAGCTTATTCTATAGGAACACTGAAGCTTTCTTT. It translates to CASSLFYRNTEAFF.

This clone has ten or more counts. The chain couples TRBV7-9 to TRBJ2-5; D may correspond to TRBD1 or TRBD2 (6 bases each). Germline CDR1 and CDR2: SEHNR and FQNEAQ (reference sequence). The CDR3 is 14 residues long. Trimming cost V 4 bases and J 4 bases, with 13 bases left between them. The CDR3 spells CASSSRQEGETQYF. The CDR3 DNA sequence: TGTGCCAGCAGCTCCAGACAGGAGGGAGAGACCCAGTACTTC. Based on the CDR3 plus reference TRBV7-9 and TRBJ2-5, the full variable domain is DTGVSQNPRHKITKRGQNVTFRCDPISEHNRLYWYRQTLGQGPEFLTYFQNEAQLEKSRLLSDRFSAERPKGSFSTLEIQRTEQGDSAMYLCASSSRQEGETQYFGPGTRLLVL.

This clone appeared a few times. The chain uses TRBV10-2 and TRBJ2-7; D not resolved. The CDR3 loop spans 13 amino acids. V was shortened by 3 bases and J by 5 bases, with 11 bases between the two germline ends. Per the germline V gene, CDR1 is WSHSY and CDR2 is SAAADI. The CDR3 nucleotides are TGCGCCAGCAGTGAAGTACTCCGGGACGAGCAGTACTTC. As protein: CASSEVLRDEQYF.

To note about this clone: Other nucleotide sequences from this sample produce the same CDR3. The J gene is TRBJ1-5, the V gene TRBV30; D ambiguous. Germline-derived CDR1 and CDR2 are GTSNPN and SVGIG (reference sequence). The CDR3 contains 13 residues. The V end lost 2 bases, the J end lost 2 bases, and 7 bases lay between the germline ends. The CDR3 DNA sequence: TGTGCCTGGAGTTCTGGGGGCAATCAGCCCCAGCATTTT. It codes for CAWSSGGNQPQHF.

This clone occurred a few times. The chain recombines TRBV19 with TRBJ1-5; 8 nucleotides agree with TRBD1. The V segment lost 1 base and the J segment 5 bases; nucleotides outside the gene matches: 4. CDR1 is LNHDA and CDR2 is SQIVND in the germline V gene (reference sequence). The CDR3 spans 15 residues. The CDR3 DNA reads as TGTGCCAGTAGTATAGTACAGGGGGACGATCAGCCCCAGCATTTT. Residues: CASSIVQGDDQPQHF.

The V call is TRBV11-2, the J call TRBJ2-1, with TRBD1 matching 10 bases. The ends lost 3 bases at V and 4 bases at J; junction bases unmatched: 6. Germline V lookup: CDR1 SGHAT, CDR2 FQNNGV. The CDR3 has 16 amino acids. DNA for the CDR3: TGTGCCAGCAGCTTGGCCGGGACAGGGGTATACAATGAGCAGTTCTTC. Amino acid sequence: CASSLAGTGVYNEQFF. Full variable domain (remainder filled in from reference TRBV11-2 and TRBJ2-1): EAGVAQSPRYKIIEKRQSVAFWCNPISGHATLYWYQQILGQGPKLLIQFQNNGVVDDSQLPKDRFSAERLKGVDSTLKIQPAKLEDSAVYLCASSLAGTGVYNEQFFGPGTRLTVL.

This clone was counted a few times. In DNA form, the CDR3 reads TGTGCCAGCAGCTTAGTGACTAGCGGCACAGATACGCAGTATTTT. The encoded protein is CASSLVTSGTDTQYF. This chain links TRBV7-2 with TRBJ2-3; the match to TRBD2 covers 8 bases. The trim removed 1 base at V and 1 base at J, leaving 1 base unmatched. The CDR3 length is 15 residues. From germline, CDR1 is SGHTA and CDR2 FQGNSA.

This clone was seen more than once but under ten times. This chain uses TRBV6-6 with TRBJ2-3; D is ambiguous. The V end was cut by 5 bases, the J end by 4 bases, with 7 bases between. The germline CDR1 and CDR2 sequences are MNHNY and SVGAGI (reference sequence). The CDR3 totals 12 residues. The chain's CDR3 is CASSKDPDTQYF. DNA for the CDR3: TGTGCCAGCAGTAAAGACCCAGATACGCAGTATTTT.

This clone was detected only a few times. The V and J genes are TRBV6-6 and TRBJ1-5; tentatively, D is TRBD1 (5 bases). Trimming removed 2 bases at V and 6 bases at J, with 14 bases between. There are 15 residues in the CDR3. The germline CDR1 and CDR2 sequences are MNHNY and SVGAGI (reference sequence). The CDR3 bases are TGTGCCAGCAGTTACGCCGGGGGGGAACGTCAGCCCCAGCATTTT. Its protein product is CASSYAGGERQPQHF.

The chain employs TRBV4-3 and TRBJ2-1; the D gene is possibly TRBD1 (5 bases). The CDR3 has 16 residues. Trimming shortened V by 3 bases and J by 0 bases, and 12 bases separated the two germline ends. CDR1 LGHNA and CDR2 YSLEER come from the germline V gene. CDR3 bases: TGCGCCAGCAGCCACTCCGACAGACGCTCCTACAATGAGCAGTTCTTC. It yields the protein CASSHSDRRSYNEQFF.

This sequence joins TRBV30 and TRBJ2-7; TRBD2 aligns across 8 bases. With V trimmed by 4 bases and J by 2 bases, 4 bases remained unmatched. Germline V CDR1 and CDR2: GTSNPN, SVGIG (reference sequence). This CDR3 comprises 13 residues. The CDR3 sequence is CAWNGGGPYEQYF. The CDR3 DNA reads TGTGCCTGGAACGGCGGGGGGCCCTACGAGCAGTACTTC.

This clone was observed a few times. This sample also contains other DNA sequences that code for the same CDR3. This sequence joins TRBV6-5 and TRBJ2-1; 7 bases match TRBD2. With V trimmed by 5 bases and J by 8 bases, 9 bases remained unmatched. The germline CDR1 and CDR2 sequences are MNHEY and SVGAGI. The CDR3 runs 14 residues. DNA for the CDR3: TGTGCCAGCAGTCAACTCGGCGGGGGTCATGAGCAGTTCTTC. This encodes CASSQLGGGHEQFF.

This clone was seen many times. Other DNA sequences from this sample encode an identical CDR3 as well. This sequence joins TRBV5-6 and TRBJ2-7; D gene unclear. Germline loops: CDR1 SGHDT, CDR2 YYEEEE. V lost 4 bases, J lost 7 bases, and 9 bases lay in between. The CDR3 covers 11 residues. The CDR3 sequence: CASSREGEQYF. The CDR3 DNA is TGTGCCAGCAGCCGAGAAGGGGAGCAGTACTTC.

This clone was seen more than once but under ten times. V gene TRBV6-6 combines with J gene TRBJ2-7; no definite D call. The CDR3 totals 14 residues. Germline CDR1 is MNHNY and CDR2 is SVGAGI (reference sequence). Trimming stripped 6 bases from V and 8 bases from J, with 20 bases between. As DNA, the CDR3 is TGTGCCAGCAGCCTCGACGGAGCTGAGTTTAAGCAGTACTTC. Its translation: CASSLDGAEFKQYF.

This clone was seen only a few times. A much larger clone lies a single base off, so this may be a read error. The V and J genes are TRBV11-2 and TRBJ2-2, with 9 bases lining up with TRBD2. The J segment lost 6 bases and the V segment lost 7 bases, leaving 12 bases of the junction unmatched. Per germline, CDR1 SGHAT and CDR2 FQNNGV. The CDR3 is 16 residues long. CDR3 DNA sequence: TGTGCCAGCACCCCGGGGCGCGGGGGGGCGTCCGGGGAGCTGTTTTTT. The encoded protein is CASTPGRGGASGELFF.

This chain connects TRBV4-1 to TRBJ1-2, with D unclear. The CDR3 has 14 residues. Germline loops: CDR1 MGHRA, CDR2 YSYEKL. The V end was cut by 0 bases, the J end by 4 bases, with 9 bases between. CDR3 protein: CASSQDSGSYGYTF. CDR3 bases: TGCGCCAGCAGCCAAGACTCGGGATCCTATGGCTACACCTTC.

The sample holds a few counts of this clone. The V call is TRBV7-2, the J call TRBJ2-5; no clear D. The V gene's germline CDR1 is SGHTA and CDR2 FQGNSA. V was shortened by 1 base and J by 3 bases, with 6 bases between the two germline ends. The length of the CDR3 is 13 residues. This CDR3 reads CASSLGKEETQYF. Here the CDR3 DNA reads TGTGCCAGCAGCTTAGGGAAGGAAGAGACCCAGTACTTC.

A few counts support this clone. The chain uses TRBV7-2 and TRBJ2-1, with 12 bases lining up with TRBD2. Germline lookup yields CDR1 SGHTA and CDR2 FQGNSA. Losses at the gene ends were 3 bases for V and 1 base for J; bases not matched to a gene: 7. CDR3 length: 18 residues. The CDR3 DNA reads TGTGCCAGCAGCTTTCCTAGCGGGGGGGCCCTGTCCTACAATGAGCAGTTCTTC. Protein product: CASSFPSGGALSYNEQFF. The full variable domain, completed using reference TRBV7-2 and TRBJ2-1, is GAGVSQSPSNKVTEKGKDVELRCDPISGHTALYWYRQSLGQGLEFLIYFQGNSAPDKSGLPSDRFSAERTGGSVSTLTIQRTQQEDSAVYLCASSFPSGGALSYNEQFFGPGTRLTVL.

The genes are TRBV5-6 and TRBJ2-1; 12 positions match TRBD1. Trimming cost V 6 bases and J 10 bases; bases outside gene matches: 14. The CDR3 sequence is 16 residues long. The V gene's germline CDR1 is SGHDT and CDR2 YYEEEE. Here the CDR3 reads CASTWDRDRGRMEQFF. The CDR3 bases are TGTGCCAGCACCTGGGACCGGGACAGGGGGCGAATGGAGCAGTTCTTC.

A word on this clone: In the same sample, other DNA sequences code for this CDR3. In DNA, the CDR3 is TGTGCCAGCAGCTTGGTGGGGACAGGAGCCTACAATGAGCAGTTCTTC. Its translation is CASSLVGTGAYNEQFF. J is TRBJ2-1 and V is TRBV7-2, with 8 bases fitting TRBD1. This CDR3 is 16 amino acids long. Germline V lookup: CDR1 SGHTA, CDR2 FQGNSA. V lost 3 bases and J lost 2; bases outside the gene matches: 6.

The sample holds a few counts of this clone. The rearrangement uses TRBV11-2 and TRBJ2-1, with D unresolved. Per germline, CDR1 SGHAT and CDR2 FQNNGV. V was clipped by 5 bases and J by 1 base, with 12 bases between them. CDR3 size: 15 residues. CDR3 region: CASSPRAVSYNEQFF. The CDR3 DNA is TGTGCCAGCAGCCCTAGGGCAGTATCCTACAATGAGCAGTTCTTC.

This chain joins TRBV7-8 and TRBJ1-5, with 8 positions matching TRBD1. The length of the CDR3 is 16 residues. Germline trimming cut 4 bases from V and 1 base from J; bases unmatched to any gene: 6. Germline V gene sequence: CDR1 SGHVS, CDR2 FQNEAQ. The CDR3 DNA follows: TGTGCCAGCAGCTCTTTGGACAGGGTGAGCAATCAGCCCCAGCATTTT. Amino acids: CASSSLDRVSNQPQHF. The whole variable domain, filled in from reference TRBV7-8 and TRBJ1-5, reads GAGVSQSPRYKVAKRGQDVALRCDPISGHVSLFWYQQALGQGPEFLTYFQNEAQLDKSGLPSDRFFAERPEGSVSTLKIQRTQQEDSAVYLCASSSLDRVSNQPQHFGDGTRLSIL.